This TCR beta chain was found in a study of blood T cell repertoires in COVID-19 (dated by TCRdb to 2018 to 2020). The study in broad terms: Collaborator samples came from the United States, Italy and Spain and covered acute and convalescent phases of COVID-19. Where available, HLA class I and class II types were obtained from metadata supplied by the sample provider rather than from assay-based typing. The prospective study material was composed of cDNA or gDNA derived from T cells, B-cell-depleted T cells, or PBMCs. Sample metadata almost always included a de-identified subject ID, COVID-19 status, age in years and sex. Samples were obtained from the ongoing ImmuneRACE study (first 160 participants) and from approximately 1,200 subjects provided by 6 global collaborators. A freely available public database, intended as a resource for researchers studying the immune response to SARS-CoV-2, is where the repertoires were released. The dataset comprised deeply sampled blood TCRbeta repertoires from subjects exposed to, actively infected with, or recovered from COVID-19. General findings and caveats noted by the study authors: How much clinical and demographic metadata was included differed by source and by participant, and the metadata was provided uncurated.

CDR3 length: 16 amino acids, cysteine to phenylalanine. Only the CDR3 DNA stays, 48 bases, in frame from base 1. At the junction V is shortened by 5 bases and J by 0 bases; bases outside the gene matches: 10. The germline V gene encodes CDR1 GTSNPN and CDR2 SVGIG (reference sequence). With respect to this clone: Its antigen specificity is not known. No much larger clonotype is one base removed from it; base qualities were not supplied.

TCRbeta CDR3 regions were amplified from genomic DNA by means of the immunoSEQ Assay, a bias-controlled multiplex PCR. The authors' analysis ran thus. The number of nucleated cells in each sample was estimated from the amplification of reference gene primers within the assay. To quantify the absolute abundance of each unique TCRbeta CDR3 rearrangement, sequence reads were collapsed and filtered. For each sample, productive Simpson clonality was calculated as the square root of Simpson's diversity index over productive rearrangements. Drawn from immuneACCESS, this table holds only the in-frame rearrangements with V and J called that TCRdb kept. Clones are partly lost; checked studies trace under half to an unresolved V gene and leave the rest unexplained. Clone size and the V and J calls come from that table; the DNA yielded D and trimming. The sample table shows roughly 190,000 clones, and around 84% are seen once. Together, the top ten hold under 15% of the sample.

The collaborating institutions used their own protocols to collect whole blood in K2EDTA tubes. For TCRbeta analysis, collaborators shipped samples in one of three forms: frozen whole blood, isolated PBMCs, or DNA extracted from either of those sample types. Recombination linked TRBV30 to TRBJ2-3, with 8 bases aligning to TRBD2. The TCR originated in a man aged 30 to 39 with active or convalescent COVID-19. Sequenced: peripheral blood. In nucleotide form, the sequence is TGTGCCTGGGACCCTGCGGGGGGCTCTAGCACAGATACGCAGTATTTT. The encoded protein is CAWDPAGGSSTDTQYF. Joined to the reference TRBV30 and TRBJ2-3 proteins, this CDR3 gives the full variable domain: SQTIHQWPATLVQPVGSPLSLECTVEGTSNPNLYWYRQAAGRGLQLLFYSVGIGQISSEVPQNLSASRPQDRQFILSSKKLLLSDSGFYLCAWDPAGGSSTDTQYFGPGTRLTVL.